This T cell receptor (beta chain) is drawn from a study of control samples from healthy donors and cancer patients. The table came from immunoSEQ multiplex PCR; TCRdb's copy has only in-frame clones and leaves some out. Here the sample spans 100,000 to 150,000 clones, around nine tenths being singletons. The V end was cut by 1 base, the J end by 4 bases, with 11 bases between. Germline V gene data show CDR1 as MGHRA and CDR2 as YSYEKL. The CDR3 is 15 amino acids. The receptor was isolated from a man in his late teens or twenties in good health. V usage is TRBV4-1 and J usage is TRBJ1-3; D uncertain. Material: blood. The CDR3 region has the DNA TGCGCCAGCAGCCAAGTACGACATGGGGGAAACACCATATATTTT. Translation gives CASSQVRHGGNTIYF.